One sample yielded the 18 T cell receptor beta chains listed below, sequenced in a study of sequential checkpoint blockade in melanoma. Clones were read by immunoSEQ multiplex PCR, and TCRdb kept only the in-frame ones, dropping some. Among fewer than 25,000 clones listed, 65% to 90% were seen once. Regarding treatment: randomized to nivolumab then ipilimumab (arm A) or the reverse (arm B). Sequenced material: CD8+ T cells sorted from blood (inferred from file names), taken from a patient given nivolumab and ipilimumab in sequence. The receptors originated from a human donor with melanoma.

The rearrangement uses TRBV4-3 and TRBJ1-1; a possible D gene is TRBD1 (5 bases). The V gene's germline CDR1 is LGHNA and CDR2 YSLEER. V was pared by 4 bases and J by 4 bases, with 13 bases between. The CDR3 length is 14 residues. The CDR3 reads CASSPTRGGTEAFF. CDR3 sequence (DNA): TGCGCCAGCAGCCCGACCCGCGGGGGCACTGAAGCTTTCTTT.

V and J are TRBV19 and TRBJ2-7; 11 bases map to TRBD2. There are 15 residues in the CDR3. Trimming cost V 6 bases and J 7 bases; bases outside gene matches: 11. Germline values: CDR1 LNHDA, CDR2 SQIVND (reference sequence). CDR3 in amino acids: CASSDLAGGRHEQYF. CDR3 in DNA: TGTGCCAGTAGCGACTTAGCGGGGGGGCGGCATGAGCAGTACTTC.

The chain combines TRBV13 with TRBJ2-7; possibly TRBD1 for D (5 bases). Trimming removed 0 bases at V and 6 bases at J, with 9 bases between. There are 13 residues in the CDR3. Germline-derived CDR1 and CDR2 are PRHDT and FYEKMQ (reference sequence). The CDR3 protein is CASSLGARGEQYF. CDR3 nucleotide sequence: TGTGCCAGCAGCTTAGGCGCAAGGGGCGAGCAGTACTTC.

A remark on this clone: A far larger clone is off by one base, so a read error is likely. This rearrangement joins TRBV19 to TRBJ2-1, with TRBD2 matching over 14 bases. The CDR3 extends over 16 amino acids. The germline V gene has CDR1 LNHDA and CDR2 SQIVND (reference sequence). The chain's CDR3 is CASSLWTSGRPGERFF. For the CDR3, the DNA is TGTGCCAGTAGTCTCTGGACTAGCGGGAGGCCAGGTGAGCGGTTCTTC.

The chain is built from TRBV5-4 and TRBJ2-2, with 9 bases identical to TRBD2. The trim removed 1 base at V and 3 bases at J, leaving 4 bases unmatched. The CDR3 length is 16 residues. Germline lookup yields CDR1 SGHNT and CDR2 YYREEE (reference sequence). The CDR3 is CASSLNLAGYTGELFF. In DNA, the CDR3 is TGTGCCAGCAGCTTGAACCTAGCGGGGTACACCGGGGAGCTGTTTTTT.

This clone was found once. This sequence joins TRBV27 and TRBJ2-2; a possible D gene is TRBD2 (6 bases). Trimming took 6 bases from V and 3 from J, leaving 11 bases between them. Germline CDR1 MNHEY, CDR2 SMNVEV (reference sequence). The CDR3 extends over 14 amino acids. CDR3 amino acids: CASRGTGDTGELFF. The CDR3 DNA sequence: TGTGCCAGCAGGGGGACGGGGGACACCGGGGAGCTGTTTTTT.

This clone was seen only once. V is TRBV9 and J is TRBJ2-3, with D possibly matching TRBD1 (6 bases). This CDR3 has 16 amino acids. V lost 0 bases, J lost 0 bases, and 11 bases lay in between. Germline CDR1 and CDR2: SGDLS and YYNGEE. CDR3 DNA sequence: TGTGCCAGCAGCGTAGCGAGACAGGTTAGCACAGATACGCAGTATTTT. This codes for CASSVARQVSTDTQYF.

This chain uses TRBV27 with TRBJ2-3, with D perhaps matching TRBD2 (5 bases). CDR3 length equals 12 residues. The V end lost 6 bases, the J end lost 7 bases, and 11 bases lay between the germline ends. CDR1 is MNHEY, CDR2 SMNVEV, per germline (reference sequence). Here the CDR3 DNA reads TGTGCCAGCAGCGAGAGCGGATATACGCAGTATTTT. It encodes CASSESGYTQYF.

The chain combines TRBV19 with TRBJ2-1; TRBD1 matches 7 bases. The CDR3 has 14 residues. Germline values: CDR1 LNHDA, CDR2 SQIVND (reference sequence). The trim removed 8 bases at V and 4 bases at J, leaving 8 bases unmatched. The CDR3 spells CASSEVQGYNEQFF. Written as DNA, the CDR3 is TGTGCCAGTTCCGAGGTACAGGGGTACAATGAGCAGTTCTTC.

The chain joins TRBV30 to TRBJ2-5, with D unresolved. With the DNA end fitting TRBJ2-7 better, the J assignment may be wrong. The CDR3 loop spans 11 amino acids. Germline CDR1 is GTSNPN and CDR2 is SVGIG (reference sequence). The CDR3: CAWSARYEQYF. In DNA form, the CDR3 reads TGTGCCTGGAGTGCCCGTTACGAGCAGTACTTC.

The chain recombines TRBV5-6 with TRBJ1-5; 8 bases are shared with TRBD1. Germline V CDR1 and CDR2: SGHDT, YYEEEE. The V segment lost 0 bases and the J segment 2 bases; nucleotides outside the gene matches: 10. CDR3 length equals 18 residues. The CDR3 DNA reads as TGTGCCAGCAGCTTGGTGGGGGGCCAGGACAGGGGCAATCAGCCCCAGCATTTT. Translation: CASSLVGGQDRGNQPQHF.

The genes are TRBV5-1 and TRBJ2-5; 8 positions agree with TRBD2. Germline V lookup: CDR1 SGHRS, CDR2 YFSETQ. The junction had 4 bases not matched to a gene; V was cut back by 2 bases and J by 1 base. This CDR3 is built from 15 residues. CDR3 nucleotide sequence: TGCGCCAGCAGCTTTAGCGGGGCGACCCAAGAGACCCAGTACTTC. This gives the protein CASSFSGATQETQYF. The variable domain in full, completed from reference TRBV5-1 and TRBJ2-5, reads KAGVTQTPRYLIKTRGQQVTLSCSPISGHRSVSWYQQTPGQGLQFLFEYFSETQRNKGNFPGRFSGRQFSNSRSEMNVSTLELGDSALYLCASSFSGATQETQYFGPGTRLLVL.

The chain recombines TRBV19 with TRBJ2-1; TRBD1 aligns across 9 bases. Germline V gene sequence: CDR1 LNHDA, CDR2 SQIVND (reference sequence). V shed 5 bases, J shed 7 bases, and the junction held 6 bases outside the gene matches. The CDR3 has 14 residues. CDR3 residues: CASSVRTGVNEQFF. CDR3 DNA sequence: TGTGCCAGTAGTGTACGGACAGGGGTGAATGAGCAGTTCTTC.

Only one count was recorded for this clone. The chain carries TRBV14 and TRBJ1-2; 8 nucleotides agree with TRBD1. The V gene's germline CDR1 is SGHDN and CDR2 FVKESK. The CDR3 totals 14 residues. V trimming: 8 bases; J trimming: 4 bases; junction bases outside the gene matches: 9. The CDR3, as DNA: TGTGCCAGCGAGCCATCAGGGGGCAGCTATGGCTACACCTTC. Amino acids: CASEPSGGSYGYTF.

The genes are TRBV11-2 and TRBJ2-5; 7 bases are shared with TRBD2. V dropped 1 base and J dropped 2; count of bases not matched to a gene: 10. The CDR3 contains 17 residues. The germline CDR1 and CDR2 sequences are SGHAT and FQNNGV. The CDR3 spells CASSLGGLGGKQETQYF. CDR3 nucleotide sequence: TGTGCCAGCAGCTTAGGAGGGTTGGGAGGGAAACAAGAGACCCAGTACTTC.

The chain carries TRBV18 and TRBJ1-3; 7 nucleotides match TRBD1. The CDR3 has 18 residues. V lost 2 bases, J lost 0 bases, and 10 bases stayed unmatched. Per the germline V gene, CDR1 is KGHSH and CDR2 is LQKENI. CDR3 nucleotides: TGTGCCAGCTCACCAGTCGGGGGACAGTCAAGCTCTGGAAACACCATATATTTT. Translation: CASSPVGGQSSSGNTIYF.

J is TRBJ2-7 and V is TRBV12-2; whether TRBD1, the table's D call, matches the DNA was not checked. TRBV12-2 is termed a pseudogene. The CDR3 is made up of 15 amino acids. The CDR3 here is CASRLVGGRVYEQYF. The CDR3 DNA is TGTGCAAGTCGCTTAGTAGGTGGCAGGGTATACGAGCAGTACTTC.

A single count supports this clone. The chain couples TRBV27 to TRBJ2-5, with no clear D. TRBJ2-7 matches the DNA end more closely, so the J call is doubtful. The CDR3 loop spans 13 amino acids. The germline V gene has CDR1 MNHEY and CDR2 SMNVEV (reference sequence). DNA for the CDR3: TGTGCCAGCAGTTTGGTCGGAGCCTACGAGCAGTACTTC. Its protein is CASSLVGAYEQYF.